Below, one T cell receptor (beta chain) is given with its context. This specimen comes from a study of PD-L1 blockade in urothelial cancer. Study summary: Researchers looked at the blood 3 weeks (second dose) and 6 weeks after treatment began.

The table came from immunoSEQ multiplex PCR; TCRdb's copy has only in-frame clones and leaves some out. The data show tens of thousands of clones, 82% seen once. Germline V gene sequence: CDR1 SGHTA, CDR2 FQGNSA. The V gene lost 8 bases and the J gene lost 2 bases, with 8 bases spanning the gap. This CDR3 region has 12 residues. Specified time point: pretreatment peripheral blood. This TCR was sampled from a man over 45 with urothelial cancer. The genes are TRBV7-2 and TRBJ2-3; no clear D. The sample in question was PBMCs, obtained around atezolizumab (anti-PD-L1) treatment. CDR3 bases: TGTGCCAGCGGCCCTTACACAGATACGCAGTATTTT. Protein product: CASGPYTDTQYF.